This T cell receptor beta chain was sequenced for a study of blood T cell repertoires in COVID-19. Trimming pared 6 bases from V and 4 bases from J, leaving 16 bases between. CDR1 and CDR2 from the germline V gene are SGHDT and YYEEEE. The CDR3 has 14 amino acids. Here immunoSEQ multiplex PCR was the method, and the copy in TCRdb shows in-frame clones only, minus some. Among over 250,000 clones listed, approximately 90% were seen once. The source material was peripheral blood. This rearrangement joins TRBV5-6 to TRBJ1-2; possible D gene TRBD1, 5 bases. The TCR comes from a woman aged 40 to 50 who had recovered from COVID-19. As DNA, the CDR3 is TGTGCCAGCAACCCCCGGGGGGTGTCCTATGGCTACACCTTC. The encoded protein is CASNPRGVSYGYTF.